This TCR beta chain was observed in a study of somatic mutations in cytotoxic T cells in rheumatoid arthritis. Study-wide points: More than 20% of CD8+ cells belonged to the largest clone in about an eighth of the 65 patients. An age-related increase in CD8+ clonality was seen in rheumatoid arthritis patients but not in healthy controls. There was no knowledge of the antigen targets of the expanded CD8+ clones.

The CDR3 consists of 13 residues. CDR1 and CDR2 from the germline V gene are MGHRA and YSYEKL. V lost 0 bases and J 6 bases, leaving 8 bases between the germline ends. Profiling relied on immunoSEQ multiplex PCR, and the TCRdb table lists in-frame clones only, not all of them. The sample shows 20,000 to 25,000 clones, 85% to 90% of them seen only once. About this clone: As yet, its antigen is unknown.

Material: CD8+ T cells sorted from blood. The chain combines TRBV4-1 with TRBJ1-1; no firm D call. The TCR was taken from a woman between 45 and 60 years old in good health. The CDR3 coding sequence is TGCGCCAGCAGCCAAGAATGGGGAGCTGAAGCTTTCTTT. Translating gives CASSQEWGAEAFF.